Below, one T cell receptor (beta chain) is given with its context. Its antigen remains unidentified. V dropped 1 base and J dropped 5 bases, with 13 bases sitting between them. The CDR3 runs 15 residues. Germline V gives CDR1 SGDLS, CDR2 YYNGEE. The PCR employed 60 Vbeta primers together with 13 Jbeta primers. Here immunoSEQ multiplex PCR was the method, and the copy in TCRdb shows in-frame clones only, minus some. The data hold more than 150,000 clones, with approximately 79% observed a single time. This entry belongs to a study of cytomegalovirus exposure and HLA in healthy donors. General observations from the study: Available immune exposure information covered CMV serostatus only.

This TCR was recovered from a woman aged 50 to 60 in good health and CMV-seropositive. This chain uses TRBV9 with TRBJ2-1, with D possibly matching TRBD1 (7 bases). Sequenced material: PBMCs. CDR3 DNA: TGTGCCAGCAGCGTAATCCAGGGGGGAAACAATGAGCAGTTCTTC. The encoded protein is CASSVIQGGNNEQFF.